Below are 12 T cell receptor beta chains sequenced from a single sample in a study of blood T cell repertoires in COVID-19. The data were produced by immunoSEQ multiplex PCR, yet TCRdb's version contains in-frame clones alone and is incomplete. The sample has approximately 140,000 clones, around 80% seen once. The specimen sequenced was peripheral blood. The receptor set was obtained from a man in his fifties with acute or convalescent COVID-19.

The chain has TRBV7-6 and TRBJ1-3; TRBD1 aligns across 10 bases. The germline V gene has CDR1 SGHVS and CDR2 FNYEAQ. The V gene end was trimmed by 4 bases and the J gene end by 0 bases; junction bases not matched to a gene: 6. There are 17 residues in the CDR3. The CDR3 loop is CASSSEGQGSSGNTIYF. The CDR3 DNA sequence: TGTGCCAGCAGCTCTGAGGGACAGGGGAGCTCTGGAAACACCATATATTTT.

The chain is built from TRBV7-8 and TRBJ1-5, with 11 bases that match TRBD1. CDR3 length equals 15 residues. V was clipped by 5 bases and J by 5 bases; unmatched bases: 5. Germline V gene sequence: CDR1 SGHVS, CDR2 FQNEAQ. CDR3 in DNA: TGTGCCAGCAGCACAGGACAGGGGGCCGATCAGCCCCAGCATTTT. Translated: CASSTGQGADQPQHF.

This clone occurred once. This chain connects TRBV19 to TRBJ2-5; TRBD2 aligns across 10 bases. Germline-derived CDR1 and CDR2 are LNHDA and SQIVND (reference sequence). The CDR3 contains 15 residues. With V trimmed by 3 bases and J by 5 bases, 6 bases remained unmatched. CDR3 DNA sequence: TGTGCCAGTAGTATCACTAGCGGGGTGGACGAGACCCAGTACTTC. As protein: CASSITSGVDETQYF.

This chain links TRBV2 with TRBJ1-1; no definite D call. The CDR3 spans 15 residues. The V gene's germline CDR1 is SNHLY and CDR2 FYNNEI. Trimming removed 2 bases from V and 6 bases from J, with 16 bases in between. The CDR3 coding sequence is TGTGCCAGCAGTGAAACGGTATCGGGTAGCCCTGAAGCTTTCTTT. It specifies CASSETVSGSPEAFF.

The chain combines TRBV18 with TRBJ1-2; D gene unclear. CDR3 length equals 15 residues. Germline loops: CDR1 KGHSH, CDR2 LQKENI. The V end was cut by 2 bases, the J end by 0 bases, with 10 bases between. Written as DNA, the CDR3 is TGTGCCAGCTCACCAAGCCAGGAAGCTAACTATGGCTACACCTTC. Translating gives CASSPSQEANYGYTF.

The V gene is TRBV6-5, the J gene TRBJ1-4, with D possibly being TRBD1 (6 bases). The CDR3 spans 14 residues. Germline V gives CDR1 MNHEY, CDR2 SVGAGI. The V and J ends lost 9 bases and 4 bases respectively, with 15 bases between them. CDR3 region: CASQPGQYNEKLFF. The CDR3 region has the DNA TGTGCCAGTCAACCCGGACAGTATAATGAAAAACTGTTTTTT.

The genes are TRBV11-2 and TRBJ1-6, with D possibly matching TRBD1 (5 bases). Trimming took 2 bases from V and 9 from J, leaving 14 bases between them. This CDR3 is 15 amino acids long. Per germline, CDR1 SGHAT and CDR2 FQNNGV. CDR3 protein: CASSLSGGASSPLHF. Here the CDR3 DNA reads TGTGCCAGCAGCTTAAGTGGCGGGGCTTCTTCACCCCTCCACTTT.

V usage is TRBV11-1 and J usage is TRBJ1-1, with D perhaps TRBD1 (6 bases). The CDR3 loop spans 15 amino acids. V lost 2 bases to trimming and J lost 1 base, with 11 bases between them. Germline values: CDR1 SGHAT, CDR2 FQDESV (reference sequence). The CDR3 loop is CASSLSNRANTEAFF. The CDR3 DNA reads TGTGCCAGCAGCTTATCTAACAGGGCGAACACTGAAGCTTTCTTT.

The chain combines TRBV4-2 with TRBJ1-5, with TRBD1 identical over 9 bases. The germline V gene encodes CDR1 LGHNA and CDR2 YNFKEQ. V gave up 4 bases and J gave up 6 bases; unmatched junction bases: 10. The CDR3 totals 16 residues. The CDR3 DNA is TGTGCCAGCAGCCTCGAACAAGGACAGGGGTCTCAGCCCCAGCATTTT. Amino acids: CASSLEQGQGSQPQHF.

The chain has TRBV10-3 and TRBJ1-5; D perhaps matches TRBD1 (6 bases). The CDR3 consists of 14 residues. Looked up from germline, CDR1 is ENHRY and CDR2 is SYGVKD. The V end was cut by 3 bases, the J end by 6 bases, with 12 bases between. The CDR3 coding sequence is TGTGCCATCAGTGATGTGGGAGGGGGTCAGCCCCAGCATTTT. It translates to CAISDVGGGQPQHF.

The genes are TRBV5-1 and TRBJ2-3; no reliable D call. There are 14 residues in the CDR3. V was cut by 0 bases and J by 4 bases, with 9 bases left in between. Germline V gene lookup returns CDR1 SGHRS and CDR2 YFSETQ. CDR3 residues: CASSLAISPDTQYF. CDR3 DNA sequence: TGCGCCAGCAGCTTGGCGATAAGCCCAGATACGCAGTATTTT.

This clone was recorded a few times. The CDR3 DNA is TGTGCCAGCAGGACAACAGGGGGCAAGTACGAGCAGTACTTC. The encoded protein is CASRTTGGKYEQYF. The rearrangement joins TRBV6-5 to TRBJ2-7, with 9 nucleotides matching TRBD1. CDR1 is MNHEY and CDR2 is SVGAGI in the germline V gene. This CDR3 spans 14 amino acids. V was pared by 6 bases and J by 4 bases, with 7 bases of the junction left unmatched.